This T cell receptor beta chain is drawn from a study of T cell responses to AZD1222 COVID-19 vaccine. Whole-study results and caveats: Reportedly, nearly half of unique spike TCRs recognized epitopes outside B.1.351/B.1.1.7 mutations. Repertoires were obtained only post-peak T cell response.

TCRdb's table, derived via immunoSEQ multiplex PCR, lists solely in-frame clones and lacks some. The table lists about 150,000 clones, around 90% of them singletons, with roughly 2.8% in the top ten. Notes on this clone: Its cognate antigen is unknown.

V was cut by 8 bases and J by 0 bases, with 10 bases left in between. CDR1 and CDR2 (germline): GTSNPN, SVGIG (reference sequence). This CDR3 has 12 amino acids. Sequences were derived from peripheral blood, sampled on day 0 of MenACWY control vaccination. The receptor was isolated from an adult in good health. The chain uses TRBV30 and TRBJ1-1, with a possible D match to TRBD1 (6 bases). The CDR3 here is CARQDLNTEAFF. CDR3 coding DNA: TGTGCCCGACAGGACCTGAACACTGAAGCTTTCTTT.